The clone carrying this T cell receptor beta chain was seen a handful of times. The data stem from a study of siplizumab effects on memory and regulatory T cells. Per sample, 10^5 or so TCR templates underwent assay. Using immunoSEQ multiplex PCR, the repertoire was profiled, and TCRdb retains in-frame clones only, with some absent. The sample includes 50,000 to 60,000 clones, more than 75% of them seen just once. This CDR3 contains 14 residues. Trimming removed 3 bases at V and 1 base at J, with 9 bases between. CDR1 is LNHDA and CDR2 is SQIVND in the germline V gene (reference sequence). The sequence derives from a human donor in good health. The sequencing sample was made of naive CD8+ T cells sorted from blood. V gene TRBV19 combines with J gene TRBJ1-2; possibly TRBD1 for D (6 bases). In DNA form, the CDR3 reads TGTGCCAGTAGTATCACAGGGCTTAACTATGGCTACACCTTC. This encodes CASSITGLNYGYTF. Full variable domain (missing parts from reference TRBV19 and TRBJ1-2): DGGITQSPKYLFRKEGQNVTLSCEQNLNHDAMYWYRQDPGQGLRLIYYSQIVNDFQKGDIAEGYSVSREKKESFPLTVTSAQKNPTAFYLCASSITGLNYGYTFGSGTRLTVV.